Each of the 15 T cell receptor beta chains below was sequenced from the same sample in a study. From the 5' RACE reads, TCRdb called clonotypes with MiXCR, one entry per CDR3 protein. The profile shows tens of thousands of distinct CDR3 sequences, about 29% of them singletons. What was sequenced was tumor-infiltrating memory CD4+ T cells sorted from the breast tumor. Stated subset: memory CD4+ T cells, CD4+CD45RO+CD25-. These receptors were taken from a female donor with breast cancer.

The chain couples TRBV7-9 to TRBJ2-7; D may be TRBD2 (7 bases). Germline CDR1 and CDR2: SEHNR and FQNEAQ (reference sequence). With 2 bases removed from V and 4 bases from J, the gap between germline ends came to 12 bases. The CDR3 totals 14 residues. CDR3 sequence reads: CASSLPGEGYEQYF. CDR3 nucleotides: TGTGCCAGCAGCTTACCAGGGGAGGGGTACGAGCAGTACTTC.

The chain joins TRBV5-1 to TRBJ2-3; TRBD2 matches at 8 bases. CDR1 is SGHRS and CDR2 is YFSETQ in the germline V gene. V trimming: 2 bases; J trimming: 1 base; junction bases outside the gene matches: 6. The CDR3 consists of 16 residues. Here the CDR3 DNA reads TGCGCCAGCAGCTTCTACGCGGGGGGCGGCACAGATACGCAGTATTTT. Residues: CASSFYAGGGTDTQYF. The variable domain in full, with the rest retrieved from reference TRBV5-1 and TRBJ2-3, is KAGVTQTPRYLIKTRGQQVTLSCSPISGHRSVSWYQQTPGQGLQFLFEYFSETQRNKGNFPGRFSGRQFSNSRSEMNVSTLELGDSALYLCASSFYAGGGTDTQYFGPGTRLTVL.

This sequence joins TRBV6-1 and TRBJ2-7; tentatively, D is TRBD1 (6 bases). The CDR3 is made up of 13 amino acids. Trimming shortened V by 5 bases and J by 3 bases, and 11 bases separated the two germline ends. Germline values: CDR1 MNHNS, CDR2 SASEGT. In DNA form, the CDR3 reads TGTGCCAGCAGTAGACAGGTATACTACGAGCAGTACTTC. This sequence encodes CASSRQVYYEQYF.

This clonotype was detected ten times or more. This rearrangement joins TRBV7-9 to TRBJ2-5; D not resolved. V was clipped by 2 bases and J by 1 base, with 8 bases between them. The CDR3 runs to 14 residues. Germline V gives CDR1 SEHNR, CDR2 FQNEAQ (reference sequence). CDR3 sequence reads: CASSLTNSQETQYF. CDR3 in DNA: TGTGCCAGCAGCTTAACAAACTCCCAAGAGACCCAGTACTTC.

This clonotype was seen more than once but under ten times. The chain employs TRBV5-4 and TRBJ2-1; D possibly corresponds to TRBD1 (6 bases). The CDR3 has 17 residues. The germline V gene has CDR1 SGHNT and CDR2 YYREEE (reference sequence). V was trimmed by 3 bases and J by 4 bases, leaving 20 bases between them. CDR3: CASSWTVGGHPYNEQFF. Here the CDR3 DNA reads TGTGCCAGCAGCTGGACTGTTGGGGGACACCCATACAATGAGCAGTTCTTC.

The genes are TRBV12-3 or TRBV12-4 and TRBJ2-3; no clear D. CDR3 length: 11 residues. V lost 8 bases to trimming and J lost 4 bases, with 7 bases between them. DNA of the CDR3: TGTGCCAGCGGAGTACCAGATACGCAGTATTTT. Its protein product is CASGVPDTQYF.

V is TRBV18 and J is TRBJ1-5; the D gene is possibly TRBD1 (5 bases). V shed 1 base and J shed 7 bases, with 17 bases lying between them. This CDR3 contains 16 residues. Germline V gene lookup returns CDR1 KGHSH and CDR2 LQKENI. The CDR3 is CASSPRPGGEGQPQHF. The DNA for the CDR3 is TGTGCCAGCTCACCACGGCCCGGGGGTGAAGGACAGCCCCAGCATTTT.

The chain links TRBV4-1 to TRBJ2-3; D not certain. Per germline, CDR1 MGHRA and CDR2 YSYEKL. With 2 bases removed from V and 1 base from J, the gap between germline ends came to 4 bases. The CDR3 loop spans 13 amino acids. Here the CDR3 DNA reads TGCGCCAGCAGCCAATGGCGCACAGATACGCAGTATTTT. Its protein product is CASSQWRTDTQYF.

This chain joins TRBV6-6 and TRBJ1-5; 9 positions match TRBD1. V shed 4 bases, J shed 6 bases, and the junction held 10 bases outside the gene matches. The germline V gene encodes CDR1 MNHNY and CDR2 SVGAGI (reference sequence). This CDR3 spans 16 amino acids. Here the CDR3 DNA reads TGTGCCAGCAGTTCCGGGACAGGGAAATTTAGTCAGCCCCAGCATTTT. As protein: CASSSGTGKFSQPQHF.

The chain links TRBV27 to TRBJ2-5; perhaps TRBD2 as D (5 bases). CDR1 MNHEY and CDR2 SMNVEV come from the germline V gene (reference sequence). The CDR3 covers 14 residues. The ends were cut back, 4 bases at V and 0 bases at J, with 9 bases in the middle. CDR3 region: CASSSSPYQETQYF. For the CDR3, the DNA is TGTGCCAGCAGTTCTAGCCCGTACCAAGAGACCCAGTACTTC.

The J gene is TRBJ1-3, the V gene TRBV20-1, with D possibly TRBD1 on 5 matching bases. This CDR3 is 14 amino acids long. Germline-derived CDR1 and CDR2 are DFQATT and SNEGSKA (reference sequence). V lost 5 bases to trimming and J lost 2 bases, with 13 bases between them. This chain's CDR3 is CSAPTVPPGNTIYF. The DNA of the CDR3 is TGCAGTGCTCCGACAGTTCCCCCTGGAAACACCATATATTTT.

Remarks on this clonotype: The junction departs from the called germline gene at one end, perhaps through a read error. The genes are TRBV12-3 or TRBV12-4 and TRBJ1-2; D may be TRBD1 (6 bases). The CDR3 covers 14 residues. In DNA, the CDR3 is TGTGCCAGCAGCAAGGACAGTCGGAACTATGGCCACACCTTC. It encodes CASSKDSRNYGHTF.

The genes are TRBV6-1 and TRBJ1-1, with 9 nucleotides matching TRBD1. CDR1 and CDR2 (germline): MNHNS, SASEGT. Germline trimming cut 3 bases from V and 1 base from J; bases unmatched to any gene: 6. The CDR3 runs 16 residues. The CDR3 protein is CASSEEGTGRNTEAFF. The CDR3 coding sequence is TGTGCCAGCAGTGAGGAGGGGACAGGGCGGAACACTGAAGCTTTCTTT.

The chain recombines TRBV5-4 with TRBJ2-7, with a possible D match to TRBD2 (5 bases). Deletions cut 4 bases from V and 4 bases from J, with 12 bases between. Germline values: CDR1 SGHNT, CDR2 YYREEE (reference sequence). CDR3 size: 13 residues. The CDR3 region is CASSADSRYEQYF. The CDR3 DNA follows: TGTGCCAGCAGCGCGGACTCTAGGTACGAGCAGTACTTC.

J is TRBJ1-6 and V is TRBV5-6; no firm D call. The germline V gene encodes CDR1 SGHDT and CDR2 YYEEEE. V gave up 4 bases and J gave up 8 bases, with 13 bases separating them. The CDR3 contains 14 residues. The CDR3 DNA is TGTGCCAGCAGCGTGGGCGGCGCGGATTCACCCCTCCACTTT. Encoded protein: CASSVGGADSPLHF.